The next 15 T cell receptor beta chains were all read from a single sample in a study of vaccination effects on CD4 cells after COVID-19. These receptors have no identified antigens. Measured with immunoSEQ multiplex PCR; TCRdb has only the in-frame clones, and not every one. The table records around 49,000 clones, 72% of them present only once. With roughly 9 days of culture completed, CD4+ T cells were isolated. All participants had two doses of either the BNT162b2 or mRNA-1273 vaccine. The sample consisted of CD4+ T cells from PBMCs cultured without peptide, taken after COVID-19 vaccination. All receptors come from a human donor who received a COVID-19 vaccine.

This clone has more than one count but fewer than ten. The V and J genes are TRBV18 and TRBJ2-2; 11 bases agree with TRBD2. With V trimmed by 5 bases and J by 1 base, 6 bases remained unmatched. Germline lookup yields CDR1 KGHSH and CDR2 LQKENI. CDR3 length equals 17 residues. DNA of the CDR3: TGTGCCAGCTCAGGCGGACTAGCGGGCGTGAACACCGGGGAGCTGTTTTTT. It encodes CASSGGLAGVNTGELFF.

This sequence joins TRBV10-1 and TRBJ2-1; no firm D call. The CDR3 runs 14 residues. V was cut by 4 bases and J by 1 base, with 8 bases left in between. Germline CDR1 and CDR2: WNHNN and SYGVQD (reference sequence). The CDR3 reads CASSAKGSYNEQFF. The CDR3 DNA reads TGCGCCAGCAGTGCGAAAGGTTCCTACAATGAGCAGTTCTTC.

The J gene is TRBJ1-4, the V gene TRBV6-1; D is undetermined. Per the germline V gene, CDR1 is MNHNS and CDR2 is SASEGT. The germline V and J ends were trimmed by 3 bases and 5 bases, with 4 bases remaining between them. CDR3 length equals 12 residues. The CDR3, as DNA: TGTGCCAGCAGTGACAGGAATGAAAAACTGTTTTTT. It codes for CASSDRNEKLFF.

The rearrangement joins TRBV28 to TRBJ2-7, with D unclear. Trimming pared 4 bases from V and 4 bases from J, leaving 5 bases between. This CDR3 has 11 amino acids. Germline V gene lookup returns CDR1 MDHEN and CDR2 SYDVKM. The CDR3 reads CASSSPYEQYF. In DNA form, the CDR3 reads TGTGCCAGCAGTTCTCCTTACGAGCAGTACTTC. Full variable domain (remainder filled in from reference TRBV28 and TRBJ2-7): DVKVTQSSRYLVKRTGEKVFLECVQDMDHENMFWYRQDPGLGLRLIYFSYDVKMKEKGDIPEGYSVSREKKERFSLILESASTNQTSMYLCASSSPYEQYFGPGTRLTVT.

The chain couples TRBV13 to TRBJ2-7; D may be TRBD1 or TRBD2 (5 bases each). CDR3 length: 16 amino acids. Deletions cut 4 bases from V and 0 bases from J, with 16 bases between. Germline CDR1 reads PRHDT; CDR2 reads FYEKMQ (reference sequence). DNA of the CDR3: TGTGCCAGCAGCTCTGACAGATACCGGGGCTCCTACGAGCAGTACTTC. Encoded protein: CASSSDRYRGSYEQYF.

The chain is built from TRBV2 and TRBJ2-3, with 7 nucleotides matching TRBD2. This CDR3 is 14 amino acids long. V gave up 5 bases and J gave up 4 bases; unmatched junction bases: 6. Germline assignment: CDR1 SNHLY and CDR2 FYNNEI. The CDR3 DNA follows: TGTGCCAGCAGTCTTACTAGCGACTCAGATACGCAGTATTTT. Protein product: CASSLTSDSDTQYF.

This clone was seen just once. The chain joins TRBV11-2 to TRBJ2-2; 8 nucleotides agree with TRBD2. The CDR3 length is 14 residues. Per germline, CDR1 SGHAT and CDR2 FQNNGV. V dropped 5 bases and J dropped 7; count of bases not matched to a gene: 6. In DNA form, the CDR3 reads TGTGCCAGCAGCGAGGGACTAGGTGTCGGGGAGCTGTTTTTT. Residues: CASSEGLGVGELFF.

This clone is a singleton in its sample. V is TRBV27 and J is TRBJ1-2; possible D gene TRBD1, 5 bases. This CDR3 contains 16 residues. Germline V gives CDR1 MNHEY, CDR2 SMNVEV (reference sequence). V gave up 0 bases and J gave up 6 bases, with 17 bases separating them. CDR3 sequence reads: CASSLSELRDVNGYTF. The CDR3 DNA follows: TGTGCCAGCAGTTTATCCGAGTTGAGGGACGTTAATGGCTACACCTTC.

This clone appeared a few times. The CDR3 bases are TGCGCCAGCAGCCGCAACCTTGGGACTAGCGGGACCTCCTACGAGCAGTACTTC. Residues: CASSRNLGTSGTSYEQYF. The chain has TRBV4-1 and TRBJ2-7, with 13 bases that match TRBD2. The CDR3 spans 18 residues. V shed 4 bases, J shed 0 bases, and the junction held 9 bases outside the gene matches. CDR1 is MGHRA, CDR2 YSYEKL, per germline.

The chain recombines TRBV4-2 with TRBJ2-7; 7 bases map to TRBD2. Unmatched junction bases numbered 10, after V lost 1 base and J lost 1 base. The CDR3 spans 17 residues. Germline assignment: CDR1 LGHNA and CDR2 YNFKEQ. The CDR3 sequence is CASSQVSGGAVSYEQYF. CDR3 sequence (DNA): TGTGCCAGCAGCCAAGTTTCGGGGGGAGCGGTTTCCTACGAGCAGTACTTC.

The gene calls are TRBV6-5 and TRBJ1-6; unclear D gene. Germline values: CDR1 MNHEY, CDR2 SVGAGI. Trimming pared 6 bases from V and 0 bases from J, leaving 9 bases between. This CDR3 spans 15 amino acids. CDR3 protein: CASRPSSSYNSPLHF. Written as DNA, the CDR3 is TGTGCCAGCAGGCCGAGTAGCTCCTATAATTCACCCCTCCACTTT.

The rearrangement joins TRBV2 to TRBJ1-2; no clear D gene. Germline V gives CDR1 SNHLY, CDR2 FYNNEI. The CDR3 consists of 13 residues. Deletions cut 7 bases from V and 5 bases from J, with 14 bases between. The CDR3 DNA sequence: TGTGCCAGCAATAAGGACTACTCGTATGGCTACACCTTC. Translating gives CASNKDYSYGYTF.

V gene TRBV20-1 combines with J gene TRBJ2-1, with D unresolved. The CDR3 is 10 amino acids. Trimming took off 7 bases at V and 5 bases at J, with 6 bases between the two ends. CDR1 and CDR2 (germline): DFQATT, SNEGSKA (reference sequence). The CDR3 DNA reads TGCAGTGGAGGTAACAATGAGCAGTTCTTC. This sequence encodes CSGGNNEQFF.

This clone was counted only a few times. This chain uses TRBV9 with TRBJ2-1; the D is unclear. Trimming stripped 0 bases from V and 0 bases from J, with 4 bases between. CDR1 and CDR2 from the germline V gene are SGDLS and YYNGEE. The CDR3 extends over 14 amino acids. In DNA, the CDR3 is TGTGCCAGCAGCGTAGCCAGCTCCTACAATGAGCAGTTCTTC. Translating it yields CASSVASSYNEQFF.

This rearrangement joins TRBV9 to TRBJ2-3; tentatively, D is TRBD1 or TRBD2 (5 bases each). Germline CDR1 and CDR2: SGDLS and YYNGEE. The CDR3 covers 16 residues. Trimming took 4 bases from V and 3 from J, leaving 18 bases between them. The CDR3 spells CASSSPSGAITDTQYF. DNA for the CDR3: TGTGCCAGCAGCTCACCCTCCGGGGCCATTACAGATACGCAGTATTTT.